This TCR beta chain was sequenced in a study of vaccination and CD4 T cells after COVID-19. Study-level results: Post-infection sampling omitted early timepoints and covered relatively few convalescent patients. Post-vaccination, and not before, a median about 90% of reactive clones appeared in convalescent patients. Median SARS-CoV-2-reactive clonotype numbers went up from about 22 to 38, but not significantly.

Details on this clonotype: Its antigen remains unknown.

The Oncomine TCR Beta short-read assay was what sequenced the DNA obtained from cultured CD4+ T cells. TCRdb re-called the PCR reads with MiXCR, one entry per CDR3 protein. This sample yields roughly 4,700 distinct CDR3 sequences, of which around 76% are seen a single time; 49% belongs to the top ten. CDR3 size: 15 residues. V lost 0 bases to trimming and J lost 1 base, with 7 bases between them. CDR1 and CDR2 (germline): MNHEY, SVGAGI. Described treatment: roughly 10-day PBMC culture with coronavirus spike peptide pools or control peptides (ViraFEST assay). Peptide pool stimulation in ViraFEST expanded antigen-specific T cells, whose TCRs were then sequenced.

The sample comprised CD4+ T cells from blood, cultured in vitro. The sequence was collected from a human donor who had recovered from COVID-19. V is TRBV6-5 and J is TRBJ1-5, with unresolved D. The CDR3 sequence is CASSYSSVSNQPQHF. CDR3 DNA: TGTGCCAGCAGTTACTCGTCCGTGAGCAATCAGCCCCAGCATTTT.